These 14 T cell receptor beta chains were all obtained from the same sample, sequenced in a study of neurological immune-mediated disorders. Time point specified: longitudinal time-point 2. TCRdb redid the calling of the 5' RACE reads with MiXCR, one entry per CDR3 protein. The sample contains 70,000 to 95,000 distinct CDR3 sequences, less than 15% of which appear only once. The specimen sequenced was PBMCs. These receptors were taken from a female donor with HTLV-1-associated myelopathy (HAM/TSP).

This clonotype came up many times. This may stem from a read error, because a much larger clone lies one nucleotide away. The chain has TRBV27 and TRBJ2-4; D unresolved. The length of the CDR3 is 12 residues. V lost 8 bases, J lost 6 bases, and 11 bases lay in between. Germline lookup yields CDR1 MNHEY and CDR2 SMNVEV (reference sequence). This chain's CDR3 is CASLKLTNIQYF. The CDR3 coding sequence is TGTGCCAGCCTAAAGTTGACAAACATTCAGTACTTC.

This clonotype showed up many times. The CDR3 is CASSQDPGGAGTDTQYF. The CDR3 DNA follows: TGCGCCAGCAGCCAAGATCCCGGGGGGGCCGGCACAGATACGCAGTATTTT. The rearrangement links TRBV4-1 to TRBJ2-3, with 8 positions matching TRBD2. J was trimmed by 1 base and V by 0 bases; bases with no gene match: 6. Germline assignment: CDR1 MGHRA and CDR2 YSYEKL. This CDR3 contains 17 residues.

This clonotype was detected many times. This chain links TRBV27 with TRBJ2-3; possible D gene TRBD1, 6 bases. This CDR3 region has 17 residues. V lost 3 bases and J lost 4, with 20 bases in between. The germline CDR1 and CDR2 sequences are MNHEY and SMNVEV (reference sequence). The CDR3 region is CASSFDGYRVAADTQYF. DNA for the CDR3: TGTGCCAGCAGTTTCGATGGCTACAGGGTGGCGGCAGATACGCAGTATTTT.

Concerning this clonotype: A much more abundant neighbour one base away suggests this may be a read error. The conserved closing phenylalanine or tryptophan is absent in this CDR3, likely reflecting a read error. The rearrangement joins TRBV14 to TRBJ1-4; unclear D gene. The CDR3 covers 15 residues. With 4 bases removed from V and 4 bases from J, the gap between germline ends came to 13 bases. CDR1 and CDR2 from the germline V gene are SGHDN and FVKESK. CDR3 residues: CASSPRTEINEKLFS. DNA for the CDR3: TGTGCCAGCAGCCCTCGGACCGAAATTAATGAAAAACTGTTTTCT.

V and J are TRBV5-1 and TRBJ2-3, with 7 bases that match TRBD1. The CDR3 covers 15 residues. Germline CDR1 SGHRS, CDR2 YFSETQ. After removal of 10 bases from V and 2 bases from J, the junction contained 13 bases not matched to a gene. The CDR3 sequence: CAGCEGAPDTDTQYF. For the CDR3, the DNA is TGCGCCGGATGTGAGGGGGCCCCTGACACAGATACGCAGTATTTT.

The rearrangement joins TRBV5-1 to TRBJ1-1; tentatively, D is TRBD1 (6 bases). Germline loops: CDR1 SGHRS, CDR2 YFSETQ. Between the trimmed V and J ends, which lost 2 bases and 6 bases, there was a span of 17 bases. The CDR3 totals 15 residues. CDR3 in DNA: TGCGCCAGCAGCTTTCTCGCGGGGGGCCCGGCTGAAGCTTTCTTT. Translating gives CASSFLAGGPAEAFF.

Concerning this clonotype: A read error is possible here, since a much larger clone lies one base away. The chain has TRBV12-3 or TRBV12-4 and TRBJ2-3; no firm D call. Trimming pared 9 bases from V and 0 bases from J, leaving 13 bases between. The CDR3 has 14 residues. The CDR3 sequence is CASSRTSSTDTQYF. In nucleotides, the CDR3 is TGTGCCAGTTCCAGGACCAGCAGCACAGATACGCAGTATTTT.

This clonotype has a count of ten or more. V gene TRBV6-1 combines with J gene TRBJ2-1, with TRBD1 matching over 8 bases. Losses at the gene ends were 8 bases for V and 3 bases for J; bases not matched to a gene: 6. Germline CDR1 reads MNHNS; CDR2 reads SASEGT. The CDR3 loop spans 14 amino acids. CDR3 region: CASLDRAVYNEQFF. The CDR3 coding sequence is TGTGCCAGCCTGGACAGGGCGGTCTACAATGAGCAGTTCTTC.

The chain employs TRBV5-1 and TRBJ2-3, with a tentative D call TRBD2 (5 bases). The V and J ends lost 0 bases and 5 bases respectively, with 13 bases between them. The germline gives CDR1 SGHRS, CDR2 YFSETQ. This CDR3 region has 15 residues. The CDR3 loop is CASSLGLPAGDTQYF. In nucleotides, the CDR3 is TGCGCCAGCAGCTTGGGACTACCCGCGGGAGATACGCAGTATTTT.

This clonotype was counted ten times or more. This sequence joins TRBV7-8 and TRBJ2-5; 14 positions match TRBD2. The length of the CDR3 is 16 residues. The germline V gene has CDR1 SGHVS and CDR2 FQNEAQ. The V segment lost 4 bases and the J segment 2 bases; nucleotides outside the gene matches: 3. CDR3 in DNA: TGTGCCAGCAGCTCCAGACTAGCGGGGGGGCAAGAGACCCAGTACTTC. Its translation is CASSSRLAGGQETQYF. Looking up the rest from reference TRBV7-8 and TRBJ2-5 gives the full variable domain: GAGVSQSPRYKVAKRGQDVALRCDPISGHVSLFWYQQALGQGPEFLTYFQNEAQLDKSGLPSDRFFAERPEGSVSTLKIQRTQQEDSAVYLCASSSRLAGGQETQYFGPGTRLLVL.

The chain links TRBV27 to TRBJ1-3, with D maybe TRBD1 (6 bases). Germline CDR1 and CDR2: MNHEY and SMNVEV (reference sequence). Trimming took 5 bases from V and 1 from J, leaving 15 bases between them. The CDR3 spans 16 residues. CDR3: CASSPDRRVSGNTIYF. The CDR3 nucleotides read TGTGCCAGCAGTCCGGACAGACGGGTTTCTGGAAACACCATATATTTT.

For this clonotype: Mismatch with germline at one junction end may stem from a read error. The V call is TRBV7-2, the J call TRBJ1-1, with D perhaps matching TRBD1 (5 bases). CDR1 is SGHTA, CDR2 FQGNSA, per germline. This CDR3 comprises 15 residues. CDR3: CASSLVAGTNIEAFF. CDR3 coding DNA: TGTGCCAGCAGCTTAGTTGCGGGGACGAACATTGAAGCTTTCTTT.

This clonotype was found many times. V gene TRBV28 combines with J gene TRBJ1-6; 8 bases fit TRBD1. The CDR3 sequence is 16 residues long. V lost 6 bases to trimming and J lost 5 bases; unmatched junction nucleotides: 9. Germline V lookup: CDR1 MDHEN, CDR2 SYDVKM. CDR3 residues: CASSPLETGDNSPLHF. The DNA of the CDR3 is TGTGCCAGCAGCCCACTTGAGACAGGGGATAATTCACCCCTCCACTTT. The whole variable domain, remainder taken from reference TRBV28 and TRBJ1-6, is DVKVTQSSRYLVKRTGEKVFLECVQDMDHENMFWYRQDPGLGLRLIYFSYDVKMKEKGDIPEGYSVSREKKERFSLILESASTNQTSMYLCASSPLETGDNSPLHFGNGTRLTVT.

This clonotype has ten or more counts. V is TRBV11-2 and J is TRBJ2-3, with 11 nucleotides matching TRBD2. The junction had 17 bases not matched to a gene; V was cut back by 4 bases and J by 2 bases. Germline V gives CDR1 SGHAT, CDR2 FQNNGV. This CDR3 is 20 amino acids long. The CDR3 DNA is TGTGCCAGCAGCTCCCTCTCCCGGACTAGCGGGCGACACCCCACAGATACGCAGTATTTT. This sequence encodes CASSSLSRTSGRHPTDTQYF.